The clone carrying this TCR beta chain was picked up a small number of times. In TCRdb, the RACE reads were re-called with MiXCR into one record per CDR3 protein. Of more than 250,000 distinct CDR3 sequences in the sample, roughly 8.9% are singletons; the top ten hold 2% to 2.5%. The data stem from a study of human T cells and chemical hapten exposure. Overall study: Application of 0.01% DPC to the upper back was done by patch test, with a reading at 6 days.

The germline CDR1 and CDR2 sequences are SGHTA and FQGNSA. The CDR3 is made up of 16 amino acids. J gave up 5 bases and V 1 base, and 6 bases lay outside the gene matches. Time point described: pre-sensitization, week 0. As to treatment: therapeutic diphenylcyclopropenone sensitization with weekly scalp DPC. Sequencing started from total RNA isolated from unfractionated whole blood. The source of this sequence is a woman between 40 and 55 years old with alopecia areata. Some clones in this sample may be carry-over from other donors' samples. The chain uses TRBV7-2 and TRBJ2-1, with 9 bases aligning to TRBD2. Sequencing was performed on whole blood, taken in connection with sensitization to the hapten diphenylcyclopropenone (DPC). The CDR3 sequence is CASSLVGLAGDNEQFF. The DNA of the CDR3 is TGTGCCAGCAGCTTAGTTGGGTTAGCGGGAGACAATGAGCAGTTCTTC.